This TCR beta chain originates from a study of shared clonotypes between healthy human individuals. Study-wide findings and caveats: Naive subsets generally exceeded memory subsets in estimated richness.

The V gene's germline CDR1 is SEHNR and CDR2 FQNEAQ (reference sequence). With 5 bases clipped from V and 0 bases from J, the junction kept 3 bases outside the gene matches. The CDR3 loop spans 14 amino acids. This clone was seen a handful of times. What it binds is not known. TCRdb's table, derived via immunoSEQ multiplex PCR, lists solely in-frame clones and lacks some. The table includes some 1,100,000 clones, approximately 80% detected once. Sequences were obtained from memory CD4+ T cells from PBMCs. Subset: CD45RA-negative fraction. This sequence was found in a man younger than 35 in good health. Some clones in this sample may be carry-over from other donors' samples. This chain links TRBV7-9 with TRBJ1-1, with 7 bases that match TRBD1. The CDR3 here is CASSTGQVNTEAFF. The CDR3 nucleotides read TGTGCCAGCAGCACCGGACAGGTGAACACTGAAGCTTTCTTT.